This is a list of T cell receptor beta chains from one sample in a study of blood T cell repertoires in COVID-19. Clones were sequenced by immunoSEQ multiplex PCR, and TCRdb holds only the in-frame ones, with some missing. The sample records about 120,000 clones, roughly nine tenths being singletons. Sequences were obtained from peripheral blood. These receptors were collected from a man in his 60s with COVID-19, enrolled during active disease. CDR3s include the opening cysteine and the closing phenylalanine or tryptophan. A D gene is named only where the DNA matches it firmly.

CASSYPGLADYEQYF | TRBJ2-7 | TRBD2 | TRBV6-6 | 15
CASSMQGPTDTQYF | TRBJ2-3 | - | TRBV19 | 14
CASSQSTGTGGYTF | TRBJ1-2 | TRBD1 | TRBV6-1 | 14
CASSTPGGARDTQYF | TRBJ2-3 | TRBD2 | TRBV7-2 | 15
CAWSSGPYEQYF | TRBJ2-7 | - | TRBV30 | 12
CASREGGVPRFGNQPQHF | TRBJ1-5 | - | TRBV28 | 18
CASSLTGVGYNEQFF | TRBJ2-1 | TRBD1 | TRBV5-4 | 15
CASSSWTGGGGGYTF | TRBJ1-2 | TRBD1 | TRBV27 | 15
CASTLSGRAYTGELFF | TRBJ2-2 | TRBD2 | TRBV7-4 | 16
CAWRPTNTGGVYEQYF | TRBJ2-7 | TRBD1 | TRBV30 | 16
CAWSVGSGNTIYF | TRBJ1-3 | - | TRBV30 | 13
CASSWPTGVQGTEAFF | TRBJ1-1 | TRBD1 | TRBV28 | 16
CASTPTSGSTGELFF | TRBJ2-2 | TRBD2 | TRBV6-4 | 15
CASSVVLAGYNEQFF | TRBJ2-1 | TRBD2 | TRBV9 | 15
CASSGALNQPQHF | TRBJ1-5 | - | TRBV19 | 13
CASSLDQVYNSPLHF | TRBJ1-6 | - | TRBV11-3 | 15
CASSEDRGPGEQFF | TRBJ2-1 | TRBD1 | TRBV6-4 | 14
CASSPHKRSNQPQHF | TRBJ1-5 | - | TRBV9 | 15
CASSVGIDREHEQYF | TRBJ2-7 | TRBD1 | TRBV9 | 15
CASTGWAGGYNEQFF | TRBJ2-1 | TRBD1 | TRBV4-2 | 15
CASSQFWARDKEEYGYTF | TRBJ1-2 | - | TRBV4-1 | 18
CASSLTGGGGYTF | TRBJ1-2 | TRBD1 | TRBV12-3/TRBV12-4 | 13
CASSPGQFQETQYF | TRBJ2-5 | TRBD1 | TRBV28 | 14
CASGSWTRNEKLFF | TRBJ1-4 | - | TRBV12-5 | 14
CASSLTSGRGTGELFF | TRBJ2-2 | TRBD2 | TRBV3-1/TRBV3-2 | 16
CAWRLLSINGYTF | TRBJ1-2 | - | TRBV30 | 13
CASSLEVAGAATGELFF | TRBJ2-2 | TRBD2 | TRBV5-1 | 17
CASSLGTGSSGYTF | TRBJ1-2 | TRBD1 | TRBV5-1 | 14
CASSYSNSLNTEAFF | TRBJ1-1 | - | TRBV6-5 | 15
CAWSGGQYVYEQYF | TRBJ2-7 | TRBD1 | TRBV30 | 14
CASSLWEGRGTDTQYF | TRBJ2-3 | TRBD2 | TRBV27 | 16